This T cell receptor (beta chain) stems from a study of blood T cells in healthy people across ages. Germline loops: CDR1 SEHNR, CDR2 FQNEAQ (reference sequence). V lost 5 bases, J lost 1 base, and 15 bases lay in between. There are 16 residues in the CDR3. For the second PCR, which ran for about 6 to 12 cycles, a sample-barcoded 5' primer and a J-beta primer mix were used. Each CDR3 protein gets one entry after TCRdb re-called the 5' RACE reads with MiXCR. This table holds under 700,000 distinct CDR3 sequences, approximately 25% found once. These data were also filed under a second study, of T cells of mothers and their children.

The receptor's source is a boy under 18 in good health. The chain is built from TRBV7-9 and TRBJ2-1; D might be TRBD1 (5 bases). Source material: blood. The CDR3 sequence is CASSEAGFWSYNEQFF. As DNA, the CDR3 is TGTGCCAGCAGCGAAGCAGGGTTTTGGTCCTACAATGAGCAGTTCTTC.